This T cell receptor beta chain was obtained from a study of T-cell reconstitution after alpha-beta-depleted transplantation in children. A few counts support this clonotype. The CDR3 length is 18 residues. Germline assignment: CDR1 DFQATT and CDR2 SNEGSKA (reference sequence). V gave up 0 bases and J gave up 2 bases; unmatched junction bases: 15. Unique molecular identifiers were incorporated when the TCRbeta library was constructed. TCRdb fed the PCR reads into MiXCR, producing one record per CDR3 protein. The repertoire consists of 700,000 to 950,000 distinct CDR3 sequences, with around 17% occurring once and the leading ten covering approximately 4.5%.

The receptor's source is a male patient under 18 who had a stem cell transplant for acute lymphoblastic leukemia, so the T cells may come from the graft donor. The material was PBMCs, mostly from graft donor cells, obtained 360 days after TCRalphabeta/CD19-depleted stem cell transplant. V gene TRBV20-1 combines with J gene TRBJ2-7; 8 bases map to TRBD2. For the CDR3, the DNA is TGCAGTGCTAGAGATCTGCGGTTAGACGGGAGGGGAACCTACGAGCAGTACTTC. It codes for CSARDLRLDGRGTYEQYF.